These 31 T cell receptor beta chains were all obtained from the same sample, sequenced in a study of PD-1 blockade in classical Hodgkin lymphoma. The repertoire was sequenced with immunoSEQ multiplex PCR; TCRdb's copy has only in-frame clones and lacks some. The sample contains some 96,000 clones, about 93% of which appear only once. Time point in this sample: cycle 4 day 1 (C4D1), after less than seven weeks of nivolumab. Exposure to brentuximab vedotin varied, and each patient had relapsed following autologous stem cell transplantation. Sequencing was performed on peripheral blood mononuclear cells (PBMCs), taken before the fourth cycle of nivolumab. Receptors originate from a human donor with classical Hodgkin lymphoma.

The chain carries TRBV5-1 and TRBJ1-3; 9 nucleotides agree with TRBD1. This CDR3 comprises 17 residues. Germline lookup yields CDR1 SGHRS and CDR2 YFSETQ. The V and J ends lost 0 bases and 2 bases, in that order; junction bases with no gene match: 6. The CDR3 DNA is TGCGCCAGCAGCTTGGGTGCAGGGACAGGGCCTGGAAACACCATATATTTT. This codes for CASSLGAGTGPGNTIYF.

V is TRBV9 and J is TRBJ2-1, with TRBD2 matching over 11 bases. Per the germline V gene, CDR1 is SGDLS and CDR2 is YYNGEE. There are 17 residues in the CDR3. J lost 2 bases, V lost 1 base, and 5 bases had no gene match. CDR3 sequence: CASSVTSGRGAYNEQFF. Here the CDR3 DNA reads TGTGCCAGCAGCGTAACTAGCGGGAGAGGGGCCTACAATGAGCAGTTCTTC.

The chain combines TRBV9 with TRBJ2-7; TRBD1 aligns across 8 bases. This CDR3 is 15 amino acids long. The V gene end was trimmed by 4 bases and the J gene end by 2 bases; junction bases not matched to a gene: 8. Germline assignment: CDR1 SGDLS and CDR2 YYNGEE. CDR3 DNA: TGTGCCAGCAGCCCGGTTGGGACAGGCACCTACGAGCAGTACTTC. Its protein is CASSPVGTGTYEQYF.

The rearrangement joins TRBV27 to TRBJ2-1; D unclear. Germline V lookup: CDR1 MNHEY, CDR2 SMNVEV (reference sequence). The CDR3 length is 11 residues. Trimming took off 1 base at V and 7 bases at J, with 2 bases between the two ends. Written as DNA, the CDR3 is TGTGCCAGCAGTTTATGGAATGAGCAGTTCTTC. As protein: CASSLWNEQFF.

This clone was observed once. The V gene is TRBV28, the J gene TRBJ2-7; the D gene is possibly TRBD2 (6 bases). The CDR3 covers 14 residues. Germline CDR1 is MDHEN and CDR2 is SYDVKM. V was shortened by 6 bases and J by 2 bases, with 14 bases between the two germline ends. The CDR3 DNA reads TGTGCCAGCAGCATGAGCGGGCTTACCTACGAGCAGTACTTC. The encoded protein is CASSMSGLTYEQYF. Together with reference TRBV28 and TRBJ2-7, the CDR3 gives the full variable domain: DVKVTQSSRYLVKRTGEKVFLECVQDMDHENMFWYRQDPGLGLRLIYFSYDVKMKEKGDIPEGYSVSREKKERFSLILESASTNQTSMYLCASSMSGLTYEQYFGPGTRLTVT.

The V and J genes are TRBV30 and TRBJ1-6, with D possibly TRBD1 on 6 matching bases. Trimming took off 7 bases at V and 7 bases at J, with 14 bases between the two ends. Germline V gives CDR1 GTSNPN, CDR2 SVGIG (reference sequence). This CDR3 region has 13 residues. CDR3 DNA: TGTGCCTTCCAAGAGACAGGAAATTCACCCCTCCACTTT. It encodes CAFQETGNSPLHF.

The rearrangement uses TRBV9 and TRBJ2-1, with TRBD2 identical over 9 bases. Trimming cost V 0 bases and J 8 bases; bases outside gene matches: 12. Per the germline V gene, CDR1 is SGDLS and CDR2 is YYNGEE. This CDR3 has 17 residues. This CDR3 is CASSVEPGPSGIYEQFF. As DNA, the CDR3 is TGTGCCAGCAGCGTAGAGCCCGGGCCTAGCGGGATCTATGAGCAGTTCTTC.

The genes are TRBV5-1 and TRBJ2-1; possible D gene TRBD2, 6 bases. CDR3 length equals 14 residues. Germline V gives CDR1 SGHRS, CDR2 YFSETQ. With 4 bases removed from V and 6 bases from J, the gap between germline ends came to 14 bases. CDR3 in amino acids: CASSLTGTSNEQFF. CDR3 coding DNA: TGCGCCAGCAGCCTGACTGGGACTTCCAATGAGCAGTTCTTC.

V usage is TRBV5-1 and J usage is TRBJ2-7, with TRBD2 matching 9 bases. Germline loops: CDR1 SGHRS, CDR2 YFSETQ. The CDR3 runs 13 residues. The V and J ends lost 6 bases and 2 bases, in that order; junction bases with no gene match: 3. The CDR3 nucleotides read TGCGCCAGCAAAGGCGGGAGGGCCTACGAGCAGTACTTC. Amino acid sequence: CASKGGRAYEQYF.

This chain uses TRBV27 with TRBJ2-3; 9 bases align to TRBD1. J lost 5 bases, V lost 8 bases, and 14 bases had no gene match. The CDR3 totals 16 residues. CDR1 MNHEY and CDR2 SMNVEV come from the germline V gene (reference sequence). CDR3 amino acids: CASGDEGTGWKDTQYF. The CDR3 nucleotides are TGTGCCAGCGGCGATGAAGGGACAGGGTGGAAAGATACGCAGTATTTT.

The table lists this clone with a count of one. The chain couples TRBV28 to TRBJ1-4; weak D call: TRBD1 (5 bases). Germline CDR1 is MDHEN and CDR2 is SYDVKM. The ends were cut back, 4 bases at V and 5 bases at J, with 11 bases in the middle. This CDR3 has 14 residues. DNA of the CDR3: TGTGCCAGCAGTTCACCGGGACCAAATGAAAAACTGTTTTTT. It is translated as CASSSPGPNEKLFF.

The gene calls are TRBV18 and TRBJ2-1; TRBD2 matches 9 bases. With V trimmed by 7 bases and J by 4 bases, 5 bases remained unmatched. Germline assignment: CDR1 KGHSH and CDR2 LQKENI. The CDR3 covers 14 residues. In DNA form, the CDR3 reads TGTGCCAGCTTCCTTAGCGGGAGTTACAATGAGCAGTTCTTC. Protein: CASFLSGSYNEQFF.

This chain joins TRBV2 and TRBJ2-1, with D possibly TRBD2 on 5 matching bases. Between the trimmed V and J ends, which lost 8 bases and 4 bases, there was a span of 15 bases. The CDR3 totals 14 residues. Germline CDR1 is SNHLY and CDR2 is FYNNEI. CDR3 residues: CASGPAGGYNEQFF. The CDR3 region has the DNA TGTGCCAGCGGACCGGCGGGCGGGTACAATGAGCAGTTCTTC.

The CDR3 nucleotides are TGTGCCAGCAGCTTGGGGAATAGCAATCAGCCCCAGCATTTT. Its translation is CASSLGNSNQPQHF. The rearrangement links TRBV5-6 to TRBJ1-5; the D is unclear. V gave up 0 bases and J gave up 0 bases, with 4 bases separating them. Germline CDR1 SGHDT, CDR2 YYEEEE. The CDR3 has 14 residues.

The DNA of the CDR3 is TGTGCCAGCAGCGGATCCGGGACTATTAATGAGCAGTTCTTC. Translation: CASSGSGTINEQFF. The chain couples TRBV9 to TRBJ2-1; 7 nucleotides agree with TRBD2. Per the germline V gene, CDR1 is SGDLS and CDR2 is YYNGEE. V gave up 3 bases and J gave up 7 bases; unmatched junction bases: 7. The CDR3 runs to 14 residues.

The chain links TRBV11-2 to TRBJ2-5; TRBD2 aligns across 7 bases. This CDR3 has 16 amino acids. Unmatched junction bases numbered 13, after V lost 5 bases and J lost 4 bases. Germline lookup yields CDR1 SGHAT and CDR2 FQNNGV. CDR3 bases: TGTGCCAGCAGCGCCGCCGGGGAGGGTGGTGGAGAGACCCAGTACTTC. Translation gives CASSAAGEGGGETQYF. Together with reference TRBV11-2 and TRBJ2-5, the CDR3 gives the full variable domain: EAGVAQSPRYKIIEKRQSVAFWCNPISGHATLYWYQQILGQGPKLLIQFQNNGVVDDSQLPKDRFSAERLKGVDSTLKIQPAKLEDSAVYLCASSAAGEGGGETQYFGPGTRLLVL.

CDR3 amino acids: CASSTPSAAMELFF. The DNA of the CDR3 is TGTGCCAGCAGCACCCCCTCTGCGGCGATGGAGCTGTTTTTT. The chain employs TRBV6-5 and TRBJ2-2; D ambiguous. The V end lost 6 bases, the J end lost 10 bases, and 18 bases lay between the germline ends. The CDR3 runs 14 residues. The germline gives CDR1 MNHEY, CDR2 SVGAGI.

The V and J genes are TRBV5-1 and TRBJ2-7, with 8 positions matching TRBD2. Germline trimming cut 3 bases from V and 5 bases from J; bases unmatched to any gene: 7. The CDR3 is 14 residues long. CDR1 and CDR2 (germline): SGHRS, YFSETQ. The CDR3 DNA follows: TGCGCCAGCAGCTCTCAAGCGGGAGTGGACGAGCAGTACTTC. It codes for CASSSQAGVDEQYF.

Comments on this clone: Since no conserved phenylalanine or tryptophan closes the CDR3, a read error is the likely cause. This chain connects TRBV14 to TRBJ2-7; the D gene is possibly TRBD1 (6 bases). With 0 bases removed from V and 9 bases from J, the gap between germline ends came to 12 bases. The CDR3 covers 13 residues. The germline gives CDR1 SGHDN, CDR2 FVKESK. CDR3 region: CASSQDRYRAQYL. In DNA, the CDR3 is TGTGCCAGCAGCCAAGATAGGTACAGGGCGCAGTACCTC.

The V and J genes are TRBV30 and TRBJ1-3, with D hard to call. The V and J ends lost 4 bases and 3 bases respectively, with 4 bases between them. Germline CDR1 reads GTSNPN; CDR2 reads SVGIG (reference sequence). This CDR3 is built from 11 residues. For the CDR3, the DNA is TGTGCCTGGAAAGGTGGAAACACCATATATTTT. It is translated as CAWKGGNTIYF.

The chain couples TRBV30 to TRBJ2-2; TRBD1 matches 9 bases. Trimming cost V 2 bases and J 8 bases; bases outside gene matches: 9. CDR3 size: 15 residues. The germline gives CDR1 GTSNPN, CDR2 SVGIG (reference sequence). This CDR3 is CAWSTGQGISGELFF. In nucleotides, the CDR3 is TGTGCCTGGAGTACGGGACAGGGAATCTCGGGGGAGCTGTTTTTT. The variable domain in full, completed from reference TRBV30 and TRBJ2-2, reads SQTIHQWPATLVQPVGSPLSLECTVEGTSNPNLYWYRQAAGRGLQLLFYSVGIGQISSEVPQNLSASRPQDRQFILSSKKLLLSDSGFYLCAWSTGQGISGELFFGEGSRLTVL.

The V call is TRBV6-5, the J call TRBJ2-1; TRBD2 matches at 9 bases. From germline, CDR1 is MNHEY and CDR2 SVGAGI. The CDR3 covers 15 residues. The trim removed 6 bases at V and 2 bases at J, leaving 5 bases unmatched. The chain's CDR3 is CASSFKREAYNEQFF. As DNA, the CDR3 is TGTGCCAGCAGCTTCAAGCGGGAGGCCTACAATGAGCAGTTCTTC.

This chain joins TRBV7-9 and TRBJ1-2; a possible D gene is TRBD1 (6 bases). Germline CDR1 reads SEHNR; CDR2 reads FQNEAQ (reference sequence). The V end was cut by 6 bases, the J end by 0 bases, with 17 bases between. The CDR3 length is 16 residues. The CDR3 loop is CASSPPRGTANYGYTF. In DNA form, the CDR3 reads TGTGCCAGCAGTCCACCCAGGGGAACAGCTAACTATGGCTACACCTTC.

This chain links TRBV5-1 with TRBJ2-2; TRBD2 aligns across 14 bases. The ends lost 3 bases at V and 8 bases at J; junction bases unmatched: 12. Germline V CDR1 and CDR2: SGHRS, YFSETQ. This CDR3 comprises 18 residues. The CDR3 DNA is TGCGCCAGCAGCTCCGGGACTAGCGGGAGTCCCCGGGGTGGGGAGCTGTTTTTT. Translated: CASSSGTSGSPRGGELFF.

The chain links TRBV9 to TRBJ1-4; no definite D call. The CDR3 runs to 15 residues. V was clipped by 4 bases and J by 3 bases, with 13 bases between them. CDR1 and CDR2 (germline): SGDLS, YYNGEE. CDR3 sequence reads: CASSPENVANEKLFF. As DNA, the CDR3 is TGTGCCAGCAGCCCCGAGAACGTTGCTAATGAAAAACTGTTTTTT.

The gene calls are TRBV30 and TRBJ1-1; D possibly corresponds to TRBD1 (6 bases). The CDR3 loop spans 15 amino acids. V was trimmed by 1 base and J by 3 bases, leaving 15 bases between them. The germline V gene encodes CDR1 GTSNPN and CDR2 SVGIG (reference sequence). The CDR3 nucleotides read TGTGCCTGGAGTGGGTGGGGGGGCGCGGACACTGAAGCTTTCTTT. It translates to CAWSGWGGADTEAFF.

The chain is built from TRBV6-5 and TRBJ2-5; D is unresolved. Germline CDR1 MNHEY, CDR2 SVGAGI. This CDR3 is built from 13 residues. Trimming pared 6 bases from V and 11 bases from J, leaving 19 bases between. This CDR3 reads CASRSVEEVEQYF. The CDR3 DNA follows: TGTGCCAGCAGATCAGTTGAAGAGGTAGAGCAGTACTTC.

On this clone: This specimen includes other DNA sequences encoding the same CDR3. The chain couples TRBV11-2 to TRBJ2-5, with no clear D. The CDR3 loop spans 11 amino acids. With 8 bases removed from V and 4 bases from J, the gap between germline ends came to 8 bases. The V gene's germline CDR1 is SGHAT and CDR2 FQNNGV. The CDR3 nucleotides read TGTGCCAGCTCACTGGGAGAGACCCAGTACTTC. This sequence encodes CASSLGETQYF.

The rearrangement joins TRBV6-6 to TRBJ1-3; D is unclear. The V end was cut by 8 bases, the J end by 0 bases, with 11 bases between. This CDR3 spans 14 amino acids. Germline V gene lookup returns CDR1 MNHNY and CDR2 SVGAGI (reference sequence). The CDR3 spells CASGVGSSGNTIYF. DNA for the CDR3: TGTGCCAGCGGTGTAGGGAGCTCTGGAAACACCATATATTTT.

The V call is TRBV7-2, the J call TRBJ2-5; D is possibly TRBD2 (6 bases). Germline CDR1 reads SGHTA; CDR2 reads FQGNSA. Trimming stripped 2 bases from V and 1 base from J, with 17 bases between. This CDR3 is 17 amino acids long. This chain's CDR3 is CASSLRGGGRAQETQYF. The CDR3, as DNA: TGTGCCAGCAGCTTACGGGGTGGGGGGAGAGCCCAAGAGACCCAGTACTTC.

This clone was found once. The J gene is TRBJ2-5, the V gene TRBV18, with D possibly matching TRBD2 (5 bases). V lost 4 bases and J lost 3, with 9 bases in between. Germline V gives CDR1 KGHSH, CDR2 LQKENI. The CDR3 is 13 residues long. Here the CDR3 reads CASSLALEETQYF. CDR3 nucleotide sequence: TGTGCCAGCTCACTAGCACTAGAAGAGACCCAGTACTTC.